One sample yielded the 13 T cell receptor beta chains listed below, sequenced in a study of blood T cell repertoires in COVID-19. Method: immunoSEQ multiplex PCR; TCRdb's copy keeps in-frame clones and lacks some. The data contain roughly 180,000 clones, around 87% of them singletons. Sequencing was done on a sample of PBMCs or T cells enriched from blood (not recorded which). The receptors were gathered from a young woman who had recovered from COVID-19.

This chain joins TRBV27 and TRBJ1-1; D gene ambiguous. Trimming left V 7 bases short and J 8 bases short, with 14 bases between. Germline V lookup: CDR1 MNHEY, CDR2 SMNVEV (reference sequence). This CDR3 is built from 12 residues. CDR3 amino acids: CASTSGSSEAFF. In nucleotides, the CDR3 is TGTGCCAGCACGAGCGGGTCTAGCGAAGCTTTCTTT.

The V and J genes are TRBV6-6 and TRBJ2-1; 8 bases agree with TRBD1. V shed 5 bases, J shed 8 bases, and the junction held 8 bases outside the gene matches. This CDR3 region has 14 residues. From germline, CDR1 is MNHNY and CDR2 SVGAGI (reference sequence). The CDR3 sequence is CASSPADRDDEQFF. In DNA, the CDR3 is TGTGCCAGCAGTCCGGCGGACAGGGACGATGAGCAGTTCTTC.

This chain connects TRBV28 to TRBJ2-4, with 9 bases fitting TRBD2. In germline, CDR1 is MDHEN, CDR2 SYDVKM. V lost 5 bases to trimming and J lost 5 bases; unmatched junction nucleotides: 7. This CDR3 spans 15 amino acids. CDR3 sequence reads: CASSRAGTSQNIQYF. Written as DNA, the CDR3 is TGTGCCAGCAGTCGGGCCGGGACTAGCCAAAACATTCAGTACTTC. Full variable domain (missing parts from reference TRBV28 and TRBJ2-4): DVKVTQSSRYLVKRTGEKVFLECVQDMDHENMFWYRQDPGLGLRLIYFSYDVKMKEKGDIPEGYSVSREKKERFSLILESASTNQTSMYLCASSRAGTSQNIQYFGAGTRLSVL.

The chain is built from TRBV6-2 or TRBV6-3 and TRBJ1-1; D unresolved. The CDR3 is 15 residues long. CDR1 is MNHEY and CDR2 is SVGEGT in the germline V gene. V dropped 4 bases and J dropped 0 bases, with 12 bases sitting between them. This CDR3 is CASSWAFAMNTEAFF. CDR3 nucleotide sequence: TGTGCCAGCAGTTGGGCTTTCGCAATGAACACTGAAGCTTTCTTT.

The chain joins TRBV5-6 to TRBJ1-2; 12 nucleotides line up with TRBD1. Germline-derived CDR1 and CDR2 are SGHDT and YYEEEE. J was trimmed by 4 bases and V by 4 bases; bases with no gene match: 5. This CDR3 has 15 residues. CDR3: CASSTGTGGGYGYTF. The DNA of the CDR3 is TGTGCCAGCAGCACAGGGACAGGGGGCGGCTATGGCTACACCTTC. Combining the CDR3 with reference TRBV5-6 and TRBJ1-2 gives the whole variable domain DAGVTQSPTHLIKTRGQQVTLRCSPKSGHDTVSWYQQALGQGPQFIFQYYEEEERQRGNFPDRFSGHQFPNYSSELNVNALLLGDSALYLCASSTGTGGGYGYTFGSGTRLTVV.

This clone turned up a few times. This chain links TRBV6-5 with TRBJ1-2; no definite D call. CDR1 and CDR2 from the germline V gene are MNHEY and SVGAGI. This CDR3 has 13 amino acids. Trimming shortened V by 6 bases and J by 3 bases, and 11 bases separated the two germline ends. The CDR3 DNA follows: TGTGCCAGCAGCAAGGGAGCGGACTATGGCTACACCTTC. The encoded protein is CASSKGADYGYTF.

The rearrangement uses TRBV5-4 and TRBJ1-4, with D maybe TRBD1 (6 bases). The V end was cut by 2 bases, the J end by 8 bases, with 13 bases between. The CDR3 has 14 residues. In germline, CDR1 is SGHNT, CDR2 YYREEE (reference sequence). Here the CDR3 reads CASSFSGAGEKLFF. CDR3 nucleotides: TGTGCCAGCAGCTTTTCAGGGGCAGGAGAAAAACTGTTTTTT.

This clone was seen more than once but under ten times. The chain is built from TRBV2 and TRBJ2-7; D is perhaps TRBD2 (6 bases). Trimming took off 9 bases at V and 5 bases at J, with 14 bases between the two ends. The CDR3 sequence is 12 residues long. Germline V gives CDR1 SNHLY, CDR2 FYNNEI. CDR3 protein: CASWGESDEQYF. The CDR3 DNA is TGTGCCAGTTGGGGGGAGAGTGACGAGCAGTACTTC.

The chain employs TRBV24-1 and TRBJ1-5, with 7 nucleotides matching TRBD1. This CDR3 region has 15 residues. V dropped 4 bases and J dropped 7; count of bases not matched to a gene: 9. Per the germline V gene, CDR1 is KGHDR and CDR2 is SFDVKD. In nucleotides, the CDR3 is TGTGCCACCAGTGACCGTGACAGGGCAGGCCAGCCCCAGCATTTT. As protein: CATSDRDRAGQPQHF.

This chain uses TRBV19 with TRBJ2-2, with TRBD2 matching over 14 bases. Per germline, CDR1 LNHDA and CDR2 SQIVND (reference sequence). V shed 7 bases, J shed 4 bases, and the junction held 14 bases outside the gene matches. This CDR3 spans 19 amino acids. CDR3 bases: TGTGCCAGTATGGTCCCAAGACTAGCGGGAGGGCCACGCACCGGGGAGCTGTTTTTT. It yields the protein CASMVPRLAGGPRTGELFF.

V gene TRBV7-2 combines with J gene TRBJ1-2; 7 positions agree with TRBD1. Trimming cost V 5 bases and J 6 bases; bases outside gene matches: 9. This CDR3 is built from 14 residues. Per the germline V gene, CDR1 is SGHTA and CDR2 is FQGNSA. CDR3 in amino acids: CASSPDREDDGYTF. Written as DNA, the CDR3 is TGTGCCAGCAGCCCCGACAGGGAGGACGATGGCTACACCTTC.

V is TRBV20-1 and J is TRBJ1-2, with D unresolved. CDR1 is DFQATT and CDR2 is SNEGSKA in the germline V gene (reference sequence). The V end lost 3 bases, the J end lost 7 bases, and 9 bases lay between the germline ends. The CDR3 loop spans 11 amino acids. DNA of the CDR3: TGCAGTGCTAGCGGGTTCTCTGGCTACACCTTC. Translating it yields CSASGFSGYTF.

The chain couples TRBV27 to TRBJ1-5; 7 nucleotides align to TRBD1. The V gene end was trimmed by 4 bases and the J gene end by 2 bases; junction bases not matched to a gene: 5. CDR1 and CDR2 (germline): MNHEY, SMNVEV (reference sequence). This CDR3 comprises 15 residues. CDR3 loop: CASSSRQGGNQPQHF. The CDR3 DNA reads TGTGCCAGCAGTTCGCGACAGGGAGGCAATCAGCCCCAGCATTTT.